This T cell receptor beta chain comes out of a study of T cell responses to AZD1222 COVID-19 vaccine. Deletions cut 4 bases from V and 1 base from J, with 11 bases between. The CDR3 is 14 residues long. Germline V CDR1 and CDR2: GTSNPN, SVGIG (reference sequence). Regarding the study as a whole: It should be noted that donors were predominantly white British and more often female, and clonal diversity was possibly underestimated. The peak T cell response came first, and repertoires were sampled only after it.

Method: immunoSEQ multiplex PCR; TCRdb's copy keeps in-frame clones and lacks some. Of 110,000 or so clones in the sample, 90% to 95% were seen once. Regarding this clone: Its antigen remains unknown.

The sequence derives from an adult in good health. The source was peripheral blood, collected on day 0 of AZD1222 vaccination. This sequence joins TRBV30 and TRBJ2-4; no definite D call. CDR3 in DNA: TGTGCCTGGACCGAATCCCCCGCCAAAAACATTCAGTACTTC. As protein: CAWTESPAKNIQYF.